This T cell receptor beta chain was observed in a study of cytomegalovirus exposure and HLA in healthy donors. Across the whole study: The roughly 110 validation repertoires were reported in a later analysis to have been generated on the same platform as the 500 to 700 first-cohort repertoires.

V was clipped by 5 bases and J by 5 bases, with 13 bases between them. The CDR3 consists of 15 residues. Germline loops: CDR1 SEHNR, CDR2 FQNEAQ (reference sequence). TCRdb's table, derived via immunoSEQ multiplex PCR, lists solely in-frame clones and lacks some. The data show some 150,000 clones, with 86% seen just once and over 2% held by the top ten. Overall study findings and caveats: That first-cohort TCR clusters tended to co-occur in the 90 to 150 validation repertoires was found in a later analysis.

In regard to this clone: What it binds is not known.

V and J are TRBV7-9 and TRBJ1-6, with D tentatively TRBD1 (6 bases). What was sequenced was PBMCs. This TCR came from a human donor in good health. The CDR3 protein is CASSPTQGNNSPLHF. For the CDR3, the DNA is TGTGCCAGCAGCCCCACCCAGGGGAATAATTCACCCCTCCACTTT.